What follows is one T cell receptor (beta chain) and its context. Its antigen is still unknown. The germline V gene encodes CDR1 MNHNS and CDR2 SASEGT. The length of the CDR3 is 13 residues. V dropped 5 bases and J dropped 3 bases, with 10 bases sitting between them. The sample comes from a study of T cells after yellow fever vaccination. Study-level findings and limits: Booster samples showed a return of most primary-vaccination clones (roughly 96% CD4, approximately 90% CD8).

The 5'RACE template-switching step produced TCR cDNA and added a universal primer site and UMIs. MiXCR, applied by TCRdb to the 5' RACE reads, yields one record per CDR3 protein. The table includes just under 600,000 distinct CDR3 sequences, 13% detected once. This sequence was found in a man aged 25 to 45 who received the YFV17D yellow fever vaccine. The J gene is TRBJ1-2, the V gene TRBV6-1; weak D call: TRBD1 (6 bases). Sequencing used PBMCs, obtained on the day of the yellow fever booster vaccination. CDR3 nucleotide sequence: TGTGCCAGCAGTCCCCAGGGGTACTATGGCTACACCTTC. Translation gives CASSPQGYYGYTF.